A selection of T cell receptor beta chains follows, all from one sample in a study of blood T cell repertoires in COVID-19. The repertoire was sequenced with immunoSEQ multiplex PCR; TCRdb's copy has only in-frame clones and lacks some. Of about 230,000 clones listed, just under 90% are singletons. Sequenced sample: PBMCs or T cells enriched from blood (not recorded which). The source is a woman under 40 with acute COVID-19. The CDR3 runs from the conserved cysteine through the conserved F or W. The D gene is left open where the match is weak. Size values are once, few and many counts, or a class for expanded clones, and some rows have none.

CDR3: CASRLAQGGSNQPQHF
DNA: TGTGCAAGTCGCTTAGCCCAGGGCGGTAGCAATCAGCCCCAGCATTTT
J: TRBJ1-5
D: -
size: -
V: TRBV12-2

CDR3: CSVDTGFYGYTF
DNA: TGCAGCGTTGACACAGGTTTTTATGGCTACACCTTC
J: TRBJ1-2
D: -
size: -
V: TRBV29-1

CDR3: CASSRIWDRGSDQPQHF
DNA: TGTGCCAGCAGTCGAATTTGGGACAGGGGTTCCGATCAGCCCCAGCATTTT
J: TRBJ1-5
D: TRBD1
size: -
V: TRBV6-6

CDR3: CASSSGDRVEDTQYF
DNA: TGTGCCAGCAGCTCCGGGGACAGGGTGGAAGATACGCAGTATTTT
J: TRBJ2-3
D: TRBD1
size: -
V: TRBV7-9

CDR3: CASSPPYSGGAGEQFF
DNA: TGTGCCAGCTCACCACCGTATAGCGGGGGGGCCGGGGAGCAGTTCTTC
J: TRBJ2-1
D: TRBD2
size: -
V: TRBV18

CDR3: CASSPTGTGSATNEKLFF
DNA: TGCGCCAGCAGCCCGACCGGGACAGGGTCGGCAACTAATGAAAAACTGTTTTTT
J: TRBJ1-4
D: TRBD1
size: -
V: TRBV5-1

CDR3: CASSLVTSGTNEKLFF
DNA: TGTGCCAGCAGTTTGGTCACGTCCGGTACTAATGAAAAACTGTTTTTT
J: TRBJ1-4
D: -
size: once
V: TRBV6-5

CDR3: CASSFLAGEYNEQFF
DNA: TGCGCCAGCAGCTTTCTAGCGGGGGAGTACAATGAGCAGTTCTTC
J: TRBJ2-1
D: TRBD2
size: -
V: TRBV5-1

CDR3: CASSSRDEQYF
DNA: TGTGCCAGCAGCTCCCGGGACGAGCAGTACTTC
J: TRBJ2-7
D: -
size: -
V: TRBV3-1/TRBV3-2

CDR3: CASSPGLTGSDIQYF
DNA: TGTGCCAGCTCACCAGGTTTGACAGGGTCGGACATTCAGTACTTC
J: TRBJ2-4
D: TRBD1
size: once
V: TRBV18

CDR3: CASSQELAGQRLYNEQFF
DNA: TGTGCCAGCAGCCAAGAGTTGGCCGGACAACGACTTTACAATGAGCAGTTCTTC
J: TRBJ2-1
D: -
size: -
V: TRBV4-2

CDR3: CASSLGDNGYNSPLHF
DNA: TGCGCCAGCAGCTTGGGGGACAACGGCTATAATTCACCCCTCCACTTT
J: TRBJ1-6
D: -
size: -
V: TRBV5-1

CDR3: CASSLEGQGDEQYF
DNA: TGTGCCAGCAGCTTGGAGGGACAGGGGGACGAGCAGTACTTC
J: TRBJ2-7
D: TRBD1
size: once
V: TRBV5-4

CDR3: CASSGTAKETQYF
DNA: TGTGCCAGTTCCGGGACTGCAAAAGAGACCCAGTACTTC
J: TRBJ2-5
D: -
size: -
V: TRBV6-5

CDR3: CASSPRSTGASYEQYF
DNA: TGCGCCAGCAGTCCAAGATCAACAGGGGCCTCCTACGAGCAGTACTTC
J: TRBJ2-7
D: TRBD1
size: -
V: TRBV4-1

CDR3: CASSPTGAPYEQYF
DNA: TGTGCCAGCAGCCCGACAGGGGCGCCCTACGAGCAGTACTTC
J: TRBJ2-7
D: TRBD1
size: -
V: TRBV7-2

CDR3: CASSLLRVGSYEQYF
DNA: TGTGCCAGCAGCTTGCTCAGGGTGGGCTCCTACGAGCAGTACTTC
J: TRBJ2-7
D: -
size: -
V: TRBV5-8

CDR3: CASSQGGGRSYEQYF
DNA: TGTGCCAGCAGCCAGGGAGGGGGTAGGTCCTACGAGCAGTACTTC
J: TRBJ2-7
D: -
size: -
V: TRBV4-2

CDR3: CASSQDYLTGNTEAFF
DNA: TGCGCCAGCAGCCAAGACTATTTGACGGGGAACACTGAAGCTTTCTTT
J: TRBJ1-1
D: -
size: -
V: TRBV4-3

CDR3: CASSQDRVYEQYF
DNA: TGTGCCAGTAGTCAGGACAGGGTTTACGAGCAGTACTTC
J: TRBJ2-7
D: TRBD1
size: once
V: TRBV19

CDR3: CASSSPARNPDNEQFF
DNA: TGCGCCAGCAGCTCCCCGGCGCGGAACCCTGACAATGAGCAGTTCTTC
J: TRBJ2-1
D: -
size: -
V: TRBV5-1

CDR3: CASSFRGNTGELFF
DNA: TGTGCCAGCAGCTTCAGGGGGAACACCGGGGAGCTGTTTTTT
J: TRBJ2-2
D: -
size: -
V: TRBV7-3

CDR3: CAISDPSDRVEKLFF
DNA: TGTGCCATCAGTGATCCCTCGGACAGGGTCGAAAAACTGTTTTTT
J: TRBJ1-4
D: TRBD1
size: -
V: TRBV10-3

CDR3: CASRPPGGNTEAFF
DNA: TGTGCCAGCAGGCCCCCAGGGGGCAACACTGAAGCTTTCTTT
J: TRBJ1-1
D: TRBD1
size: -
V: TRBV28

CDR3: CASRGSQPGELFF
DNA: TGCGCCAGCAGGGGCAGTCAACCCGGGGAGCTGTTTTTT
J: TRBJ2-2
D: -
size: few
V: TRBV10-1

CDR3: CASSLSGIPYEQYF
DNA: TGTGCCAGCAGTTTATCCGGGATCCCCTACGAGCAGTACTTC
J: TRBJ2-7
D: -
size: few
V: TRBV27